These 32 T cell receptor beta chains originate from one sample sequenced in a study of T-cell memory formation after mild COVID-19. TCRdb re-analysed the 5' RACE reads in MiXCR, keeping a single row per CDR3 protein. The table includes a few hundred thousand distinct CDR3 sequences, more than 9% detected once. Source material: PBMCs or a T cell subset sorted from them (not recorded which). Receptor source: a man between 18 and 35 years old who had mild COVID-19 (a few samples of this study predate the infection). Cell type and time point are not known.

This clonotype has more than one count but fewer than ten. The CDR3 nucleotides read TGTGCCAGCAGTTTAAGACAGGGGGCCGTCGAGCAGTACTTC. Protein product: CASSLRQGAVEQYF. This rearrangement joins TRBV12-3 or TRBV12-4 to TRBJ2-7; 10 bases match TRBD1. V was clipped by 2 bases and J by 6 bases; unmatched bases: 4. The CDR3 sequence is 14 residues long.

CDR3 nucleotides: TGCGCCAGCAGCCAAAATTGGGACAGCTACACCTTC. It yields the protein CASSQNWDSYTF. The V gene is TRBV5-1, the J gene TRBJ1-2; tentative D call: TRBD1 (6 bases). Between the trimmed V and J ends, which lost 4 bases and 9 bases, there was a span of 13 bases. CDR1 is SGHRS and CDR2 is YFSETQ in the germline V gene. The CDR3 runs 12 residues.

The chain employs TRBV7-2 and TRBJ2-1, with no clear D. Deletions cut 5 bases from V and 2 bases from J, with 16 bases between. In germline, CDR1 is SGHTA, CDR2 FQGNSA. This CDR3 has 16 amino acids. Written as DNA, the CDR3 is TGTGCCAGCAGCCCATTCGCCGACCAGACCTACAATGAGCAGTTCTTC. Encoded protein: CASSPFADQTYNEQFF. Full variable domain (rest looked up from reference TRBV7-2 and TRBJ2-1): GAGVSQSPSNKVTEKGKDVELRCDPISGHTALYWYRQSLGQGLEFLIYFQGNSAPDKSGLPSDRFSAERTGGSVSTLTIQRTQQEDSAVYLCASSPFADQTYNEQFFGPGTRLTVL.

The CDR3 DNA reads as TGTGCCAGCAGCCAAGGGGGACTAGTTTTCGGCGAGCAGTACTTC. Translated, it gives CASSQGGLVFGEQYF. The V gene is TRBV3-1, the J gene TRBJ2-7; TRBD2 aligns across 8 bases. Germline V gene data show CDR1 as LGHDT and CDR2 as YNNKEL (reference sequence). J gave up 6 bases and V 1 base, and 8 bases lay outside the gene matches. This CDR3 has 15 residues.

This clonotype was seen many times. The chain uses TRBV7-2 and TRBJ2-2; 8 nucleotides agree with TRBD1. Germline CDR1 is SGHTA and CDR2 is FQGNSA. The CDR3 has 15 residues. V trimming: 5 bases; J trimming: 4 bases; junction bases outside the gene matches: 6. CDR3 residues: CASSQTGAGTGELFF. The CDR3 DNA sequence: TGTGCCAGCAGCCAGACAGGGGCGGGCACCGGGGAGCTGTTTTTT. The variable domain in full, completed from reference TRBV7-2 and TRBJ2-2, reads GAGVSQSPSNKVTEKGKDVELRCDPISGHTALYWYRQSLGQGLEFLIYFQGNSAPDKSGLPSDRFSAERTGGSVSTLTIQRTQQEDSAVYLCASSQTGAGTGELFFGEGSRLTVL.

In this sample, this clonotype turned up a few times. The chain recombines TRBV4-3 with TRBJ2-1, with D unresolved. The CDR3 is 13 residues long. V lost 1 base and J 4 bases, leaving 5 bases between the germline ends. Germline V gene sequence: CDR1 LGHNA, CDR2 YSLEER. The CDR3 DNA is TGCGCCAGCAGCCAAGGGGCTTACAATGAGCAGTTCTTC. Translated: CASSQGAYNEQFF.

The chain employs TRBV5-6 and TRBJ2-7; possibly TRBD1 for D (6 bases). There are 13 residues in the CDR3. Trimming cost V 10 bases and J 0 bases, with 14 bases left between them. Germline CDR1 and CDR2: SGHDT and YYEEEE. This CDR3 reads CAQTGISSYEQYF. CDR3 DNA: TGTGCCCAAACAGGGATCAGCTCCTACGAGCAGTACTTC.

In its sample, this clonotype was seen once. The chain carries TRBV24-1 and TRBJ1-5; 7 nucleotides line up with TRBD1. Per the germline V gene, CDR1 is KGHDR and CDR2 is SFDVKD. After removal of 5 bases from V and 7 bases from J, the junction contained 7 bases not matched to a gene. The CDR3 runs to 14 residues. CDR3 amino acids: CATSAAGGGQPQHF. The CDR3 DNA follows: TGTGCCACCAGTGCTGCAGGGGGTGGGCAGCCCCAGCATTTT.

This clonotype occurred a few times. The chain employs TRBV11-3 and TRBJ2-1, with D perhaps matching TRBD2 (6 bases). The germline V gene has CDR1 SGHNT and CDR2 YENEEA. Deletions cut 4 bases from V and 1 base from J, with 14 bases between. The CDR3 length is 16 residues. The DNA for the CDR3 is TGTGCCAGCAGCTCCGGGGCACGGGGGTCCTACAATGAGCAGTTCTTC. Its protein product is CASSSGARGSYNEQFF.

This clonotype was seen more than once but under ten times. The chain couples TRBV11-2 to TRBJ2-5; D not resolved. Deletions cut 1 base from V and 10 bases from J, with 10 bases between. This CDR3 region has 12 residues. Germline CDR1 reads SGHAT; CDR2 reads FQNNGV. The CDR3 reads CASSLVGWGQYF. CDR3 DNA: TGTGCCAGCAGCTTAGTGGGTTGGGGCCAGTACTTC.

The chain combines TRBV4-2 with TRBJ1-1; 9 bases are shared with TRBD1. The germline gives CDR1 LGHNA, CDR2 YNFKEQ. CDR3 length equals 16 residues. The J segment lost 5 bases and the V segment lost 4 bases, leaving 11 bases of the junction unmatched. CDR3 region: CASSLLWTGVRTEAFF. As DNA, the CDR3 is TGTGCCAGCAGCCTTCTCTGGACAGGGGTGAGGACTGAAGCTTTCTTT.

A few counts support this clonotype. The rearrangement links TRBV4-1 to TRBJ2-2; D perhaps matches TRBD1 (5 bases). Looked up from germline, CDR1 is MGHRA and CDR2 is YSYEKL. The V and J ends lost 11 bases and 2 bases respectively, with 12 bases between them. The CDR3 is made up of 13 amino acids. The CDR3 loop reads CAVSDSNTGELFF. The CDR3, as DNA: TGCGCCGTCTCAGACAGCAACACCGGGGAGCTGTTTTTT.

The chain recombines TRBV19 with TRBJ1-6; D not resolved. The CDR3 spans 14 residues. The V end was cut by 6 bases, the J end by 7 bases, with 13 bases between. Germline assignment: CDR1 LNHDA and CDR2 SQIVND (reference sequence). The CDR3 DNA is TGTGCCAGTAGAGTTGTGGCTGGGAATTCACCCCTCCACTTT. Protein sequence: CASRVVAGNSPLHF.

The V gene is TRBV4-3, the J gene TRBJ2-2; D gene uncertain. V was cut by 1 base and J by 1 base, with 4 bases left in between. The germline V gene has CDR1 LGHNA and CDR2 YSLEER. The CDR3 is made up of 14 amino acids. The CDR3 spells CASSQGRNTGELFF. CDR3 DNA sequence: TGCGCCAGCAGCCAAGGAAGGAACACCGGGGAGCTGTTTTTT.

The table lists this clonotype with a few counts. The genes are TRBV6-2 or TRBV6-3 and TRBJ1-1, with TRBD1 matching 8 bases. The germline gives CDR1 MNHEY, CDR2 SVGEGT. This CDR3 spans 14 amino acids. V lost 4 bases, J lost 3 bases, and 4 bases stayed unmatched. Here the CDR3 DNA reads TGTGCCAGCAGTTCCGACAGGGGATACACTGAAGCTTTCTTT. Translated: CASSSDRGYTEAFF.

The V gene is TRBV5-6, the J gene TRBJ2-1; D gene unclear. Germline V gene data show CDR1 as SGHDT and CDR2 as YYEEEE. The ends were cut back, 4 bases at V and 2 bases at J, with 16 bases in the middle. The CDR3 totals 16 residues. The CDR3 bases are TGTGCCAGCAGCAAGGTACGGGTTTCCACCTACAATGAGCAGTTCTTC. Translated: CASSKVRVSTYNEQFF.

This clonotype appeared a few times. The V gene is TRBV20-1, the J gene TRBJ2-7; no clear D. The V end was cut by 4 bases, the J end by 1 base, with 14 bases between. The CDR3 consists of 14 residues. CDR1 is DFQATT and CDR2 is SNEGSKA in the germline V gene (reference sequence). The CDR3 DNA sequence: TGCAGTGCTACGCTGACTCCACATTCCTACGAGCAGTACTTC. Translated, it gives CSATLTPHSYEQYF.

This clonotype was seen more than once but under ten times. CDR3 sequence reads: CSASNFRGYEQYF. CDR3 in DNA: TGCAGTGCTAGCAATTTCAGGGGCTACGAGCAGTACTTC. J is TRBJ2-7 and V is TRBV20-1, with D tentatively TRBD1 (6 bases). V shed 3 bases and J shed 3 bases, with 12 bases lying between them. The CDR3 runs 13 residues. CDR1 is DFQATT, CDR2 SNEGSKA, per germline (reference sequence).

Only a few counts were recorded for this clonotype. CDR3 protein: CASSARNSNQPQHF. DNA of the CDR3: TGTGCCAGCAGCGCGAGGAATAGCAATCAGCCCCAGCATTTT. The chain combines TRBV7-9 with TRBJ1-5, with D hard to call. Germline-derived CDR1 and CDR2 are SEHNR and FQNEAQ (reference sequence). Trimming cost V 5 bases and J 0 bases, with 8 bases left between them. The CDR3 totals 14 residues.

The chain joins TRBV2 to TRBJ1-1; D unclear. Germline V gene data show CDR1 as SNHLY and CDR2 as FYNNEI. This CDR3 spans 15 amino acids. The germline V and J ends were trimmed by 6 bases and 2 bases, with 16 bases remaining between them. The CDR3 region has the DNA TGTGCCAGCAGGGAGAGAGTCCCGGGAAACACTGAAGCTTTCTTT. Translating it yields CASRERVPGNTEAFF. The full variable domain, with the rest looked up from reference TRBV2 and TRBJ1-1, is EPEVTQTPSHQVTQMGQEVILRCVPISNHLYFYWYRQILGQKVEFLVSFYNNEISEKSEIFDDQFSVERPDGSNFTLKIRSTKLEDSAMYFCASRERVPGNTEAFFGQGTRLTVV.

This clonotype was seen more than once but under ten times. The chain combines TRBV19 with TRBJ2-1, with 10 bases matching TRBD2. The CDR3 extends over 16 amino acids. Trimming at V came to 10 bases and at J to 0 bases, leaving 9 bases not matched to a gene. Germline CDR1 LNHDA, CDR2 SQIVND (reference sequence). In nucleotides, the CDR3 is TGTGCCACCATACACTCTAGCGGGGGCTCCTACAATGAGCAGTTCTTC. Translating gives CATIHSSGGSYNEQFF.

This chain connects TRBV12-3 or TRBV12-4 to TRBJ2-7; D may be TRBD2 (7 bases). The V end lost 3 bases, the J end lost 3 bases, and 15 bases lay between the germline ends. The CDR3 runs to 15 residues. The CDR3, as DNA: TGTGCCAGCAGTTTCCGGGGGGCTATCGGCTACGAGCAGTACTTC. As protein: CASSFRGAIGYEQYF.

With respect to this clonotype: Because the CDR3's place on the DNA is in doubt, the DNA is left out and the CDR3 is given as listed by TCRdb. The J gene is TRBJ1-4, the V gene TRBV6-6; TRBD1, as called in the table, went unchecked against the DNA. The germline V gene has CDR1 MNHNY and CDR2 SVGAGI (reference sequence). The CDR3 numbers 15 amino acids, ends counted. Here the CDR3 reads CASSSSDNLREKLFF.

Here the CDR3 DNA reads TGCGCCAGCAGCTTGGGGGACTACCTCCAAGAGACCCAGTACTTC. Translation gives CASSLGDYLQETQYF. The V and J genes are TRBV5-1 and TRBJ2-5, with 7 bases aligning to TRBD2. Per germline, CDR1 SGHRS and CDR2 YFSETQ. CDR3 length: 15 amino acids. The V gene end was trimmed by 0 bases and the J gene end by 1 base; junction bases not matched to a gene: 3.

This clonotype came up a few times. The V and J genes are TRBV24-1 and TRBJ2-7; 8 bases align to TRBD2. The CDR3 is made up of 12 amino acids. The junction had 4 bases not matched to a gene; V was cut back by 10 bases and J by 3 bases. Germline loops: CDR1 KGHDR, CDR2 SFDVKD. The chain's CDR3 is CATEAGGYEQYV. For the CDR3, the DNA is TGTGCCACGGAGGCGGGGGGCTACGAGCAGTACGTC.

This clonotype was observed many times. The rearrangement joins TRBV9 to TRBJ2-3, with D perhaps assigned TRBD1 or TRBD2 (6 bases each). Germline CDR1 and CDR2: SGDLS and YYNGEE. This CDR3 contains 14 residues. V lost 4 bases and J lost 2, with 11 bases in between. The CDR3 loop reads CASSRGRNTDTQYF. The DNA for the CDR3 is TGTGCCAGCAGCCGGGGGCGGAACACAGATACGCAGTATTTT.

This clonotype was observed a handful of times. The chain employs TRBV27 and TRBJ1-6, with D hard to call. Germline assignment: CDR1 MNHEY and CDR2 SMNVEV (reference sequence). The length of the CDR3 is 12 residues. Between the trimmed V and J ends, which lost 6 bases and 9 bases, there was a span of 9 bases. CDR3 bases: TGTGCCAGCAGATCCGTAGGTTCACCCCTCCACTTT. Its protein product is CASRSVGSPLHF.

This clonotype was recorded many times. The chain combines TRBV11-2 with TRBJ2-2, with D perhaps matching TRBD1 (7 bases). The CDR3 covers 15 residues. Trimming removed 4 bases from V and 3 bases from J, with 12 bases in between. Germline V gene sequence: CDR1 SGHAT, CDR2 FQNNGV. The CDR3 nucleotides read TGTGCCAGCAGCTCGGCCAGGGGGGACACCGGGGAGCTGTTTTTT. This codes for CASSSARGDTGELFF.

This clonotype was picked up a small number of times. V is TRBV12-3 or TRBV12-4 and J is TRBJ1-1, with no clear D. The CDR3 consists of 13 residues. With 1 base removed from V and 1 base from J, the gap between germline ends came to 4 bases. CDR3 nucleotide sequence: TGTGCCAGCAGTTTAGAGTGGAACACTGAAGCTTTCTTT. Its protein product is CASSLEWNTEAFF.

This clonotype was seen a handful of times. This sequence joins TRBV9 and TRBJ1-5; no clear D. The CDR3 is 14 residues long. Germline assignment: CDR1 SGDLS and CDR2 YYNGEE. V lost 4 bases to trimming and J lost 6 bases, with 14 bases between them. CDR3 region: CASSPNDGSQPQHF. The CDR3 DNA reads TGTGCCAGCAGCCCCAATGATGGGAGTCAGCCCCAGCATTTT.

A few counts support this clonotype. The chain links TRBV5-1 to TRBJ1-2, with D perhaps TRBD1 (5 bases). Germline loops: CDR1 SGHRS, CDR2 YFSETQ. This CDR3 is built from 13 residues. Trimming stripped 9 bases from V and 3 bases from J, with 15 bases between. The CDR3 region has the DNA TGCGCCACAGCGTACAGGTCCGACTATGGCTACACCTTC. It codes for CATAYRSDYGYTF.

This clonotype was counted between two and nine times. The chain links TRBV7-9 to TRBJ2-1; 13 positions agree with TRBD2. CDR1 is SEHNR, CDR2 FQNEAQ, per germline (reference sequence). V lost 6 bases and J lost 6; bases outside the gene matches: 5. This CDR3 is built from 15 residues. Here the CDR3 DNA reads TGTGCCAGCAGAAAACTAGCGGGGGGGCCCAATGAGCAGTTCTTC. Translation gives CASRKLAGGPNEQFF.